This T cell receptor beta chain comes out of a study of neoadjuvant anti-PD-1 for oral cavity cancer. With respect to this clone: Antigen: not known.

Most PBMC samples had around 480 ng input DNA in six replicates. Sequencing used immunoSEQ multiplex PCR; TCRdb keeps in-frame clones, though not all of them. The repertoire includes just under 70,000 clones, roughly 81% of them detected once, and roughly 3.4% sits in the top ten. CDR1 and CDR2 from the germline V gene are SGHTA and FQGTGA. The CDR3 spans 13 residues. Trimming took off 5 bases at V and 9 bases at J, with 14 bases between the two ends. Regarding time point: after neoadjuvant nivolumab, at surgical resection. No culture or expansion preceded analysis of these blood cells. Study conclusions and caveats: Higher pretreatment Treg/Th17 ratios tracked higher pretreatment blood clonality.

The chain employs TRBV7-3 and TRBJ2-1, with D perhaps matching TRBD2 (6 bases). The sequencing here drew on PBMCs, taken after nivolumab (anti-PD-1) treatment. This TCR was recovered from a person aged 40-85 years with oral cavity squamous cell carcinoma. The CDR3 coding sequence is TGTGCCAGCAGCCTCACTAGCTCTACTGAGCAGTTCTTC. Its translation is CASSLTSSTEQFF.